What follows describes a single T cell receptor (beta chain). The antigen is undetermined. It was patients with CD8+CD57+ cell expansion by flow cytometry who were chosen for sequencing. Blood samples were obtained from patients who had received no prior therapy. The sample belongs to a study of CD8+CD57+ T cells in acquired aplastic anemia. Across the study: The sorted CD4+ and CD8+ cells yielded an average around 3 ug of DNA.

The study's findings and limits: Patients and controls had in common approximately 28 CD8+ CDR3 sequences. Patients versus controls showed no significant CD8+ Simpson's diversity difference.

Template material for TCR beta VDJ and CDR3 profiling consisted of genomic DNA. TCRdb reprocessed the reads with MiXCR, giving one entry per CDR3 protein. Of approximately 220,000 distinct CDR3 sequences in the sample, over 40% were seen once. The CDR3 is 14 amino acids. V shed 7 bases and J shed 2 bases, with 13 bases lying between them. CDR1 is SNHLY and CDR2 is FYNNEI in the germline V gene. The sample taken for sequencing was sorted CD4+, CD8+, or CD8+CD57+ T cells (not recorded which) from PBMCs. The chain recombines TRBV2 with TRBJ2-3; D is unclear. The TCR originated in a human donor with aplastic anemia. The CDR3 DNA follows: TGTGCCAGCAATTCAGCGACTTCCACAGATACGCAGTATTTT. It yields the protein CASNSATSTDTQYF. Full variable domain (missing parts from reference TRBV2 and TRBJ2-3): EPEVTQTPSHQVTQMGQEVILRCVPISNHLYFYWYRQILGQKVEFLVSFYNNEISEKSEIFDDQFSVERPDGSNFTLKIRSTKLEDSAMYFCASNSATSTDTQYFGPGTRLTVL.